Each of the 11 T cell receptor beta chains below was sequenced from the same sample in a study of CD8+ T cells in alopecia areata. RNA, once extracted, was reverse transcribed into cDNA for use as the sequencing template. Sequencing used immunoSEQ multiplex PCR; TCRdb keeps in-frame clones, though not all of them. The table has about 180,000 clones, about 53% seen once. The treatment: oral pan-JAK inhibitor, 5-10 mg twice daily. The input for sequencing was CD8+ T cells sorted from blood, taken at week 24, from a patient treated with tofacitinib. The receptors come from a human donor with alopecia areata.

The chain combines TRBV7-9 with TRBJ1-5; 9 bases line up with TRBD1. Germline V lookup: CDR1 SEHNR, CDR2 FQNEAQ (reference sequence). The CDR3 covers 13 residues. J gave up 10 bases and V 4 bases, and 5 bases lay outside the gene matches. Written as DNA, the CDR3 is TGTGCCAGCAGCTCCGGGACAGGGAGACCCCAGCATTTT. Its translation is CASSSGTGRPQHF.

The table lists this clone with a few counts. V and J are TRBV11-2 and TRBJ2-2; a weak D match, TRBD1 (5 bases). This CDR3 comprises 14 residues. Trimming took off 7 bases at V and 0 bases at J, with 9 bases between the two ends. Germline CDR1 reads SGHAT; CDR2 reads FQNNGV. The CDR3 DNA reads as TGTGCCAGCACAGACAGCTCGAACACCGGGGAGCTGTTTTTT. Residues: CASTDSSNTGELFF.

The chain has TRBV13 and TRBJ1-2, with D perhaps matching TRBD1 (6 bases). This CDR3 is built from 15 residues. From germline, CDR1 is PRHDT and CDR2 FYEKMQ (reference sequence). Trimming took off 6 bases at V and 7 bases at J, with 21 bases between the two ends. CDR3 amino acids: CASSPKNDRTGGYTF. The CDR3 DNA follows: TGTGCCAGCAGTCCTAAAAACGACAGGACCGGTGGCTACACCTTC.

The V gene is TRBV29-1, the J gene TRBJ2-1; D not certain. CDR1 is SQVTM, CDR2 ANQGSEA, per germline. The CDR3 has 14 residues. V was trimmed by 4 bases and J by 5 bases, leaving 15 bases between them. CDR3: CSVVTLGRNNEQFF. The CDR3 bases are TGCAGCGTTGTAACCCTGGGCCGTAACAATGAGCAGTTCTTC.

The chain joins TRBV30 to TRBJ2-1; TRBD2 matches at 7 bases. The V and J ends lost 5 bases and 0 bases, in that order; junction bases with no gene match: 10. The CDR3 has 16 amino acids. Germline CDR1 reads GTSNPN; CDR2 reads SVGIG (reference sequence). CDR3: CAWETGAGSSYNEQFF. CDR3 nucleotide sequence: TGTGCCTGGGAAACCGGAGCGGGGAGCTCCTACAATGAGCAGTTCTTC. The whole variable domain, remainder taken from reference TRBV30 and TRBJ2-1, is SQTIHQWPATLVQPVGSPLSLECTVEGTSNPNLYWYRQAAGRGLQLLFYSVGIGQISSEVPQNLSASRPQDRQFILSSKKLLLSDSGFYLCAWETGAGSSYNEQFFGPGTRLTVL.

A single count supports this clone. The CDR3, as DNA: TGTGCCAGCAGCGCCGGGGCGACTAGCAGAGGGGATGAGCAGTTCTTC. It encodes CASSAGATSRGDEQFF. The chain has TRBV7-9 and TRBJ2-1; 7 nucleotides line up with TRBD2. The CDR3 contains 16 residues. The V gene end was trimmed by 5 bases and the J gene end by 8 bases; junction bases not matched to a gene: 15. Germline-derived CDR1 and CDR2 are SEHNR and FQNEAQ (reference sequence).

This rearrangement joins TRBV25-1 to TRBJ1-2; no firm D call. The CDR3 length is 11 residues. Trimming took 1 base from V and 8 from J, leaving 5 bases between them. Germline lookup yields CDR1 MGHDK and CDR2 SYGVNS. The CDR3 region is CASSESGGYTF. The CDR3 DNA reads TGTGCCAGCAGTGAATCGGGGGGCTACACCTTC.

This clone was counted only a few times. One end of the junction does not line up with germline, which may come from a read error. CDR3 sequence (DNA): TGTGCCAGCAGCCTAGCGGGGGAGATCACAGATACGCAGTATTTT. Translated, it gives CASSLAGEITDTQYF. V is TRBV11-1 and J is TRBJ2-3; TRBD2 agrees at 10 bases. CDR3 size: 15 residues. Germline CDR1 and CDR2: SGHAT and FQDESV (reference sequence).

This chain connects TRBV30 to TRBJ1-6; tentative D call: TRBD1 (5 bases). This CDR3 has 14 amino acids. Trimming cost V 4 bases and J 4 bases, with 11 bases left between them. Germline values: CDR1 GTSNPN, CDR2 SVGIG (reference sequence). DNA for the CDR3: TGTGCCTGGAATGCGGGGGTGTATAATTCACCCCTCCACTTT. Translating gives CAWNAGVYNSPLHF.

The chain uses TRBV14 and TRBJ2-7, with D perhaps matching TRBD2 (6 bases). The CDR3 has 13 residues. Trimming cost V 4 bases and J 5 bases, with 12 bases left between them. Germline CDR1 is SGHDN and CDR2 is FVKESK. CDR3 protein: CASSRGWGDEQYF. The CDR3 DNA reads TGTGCCAGCAGCCGCGGGTGGGGGGACGAGCAGTACTTC.

This sequence joins TRBV29-1 and TRBJ2-1; D uncertain. Trimming shortened V by 2 bases and J by 7 bases, and 3 bases separated the two germline ends. Per germline, CDR1 SQVTM and CDR2 ANQGSEA. The CDR3 runs to 10 residues. The CDR3 reads CSVETNEQFF. The CDR3 region has the DNA TGCAGCGTTGAAACTAATGAGCAGTTCTTC.